The rows below give T cell receptor beta chains drawn from one sample of a study of CD8 T cells in Susac syndrome. TCRdb used MiXCR to reprocess the immunoSEQ multiplex PCR reads, holding one entry per CDR3 protein. The data show about 140,000 distinct CDR3 sequences, 90% to 95% seen once. Sample: CD8+ T cells from PBMCs. The receptors here all came from a human donor in good health. Both conserved end residues are part of each CDR3. The D gene is left open where the match is weak. Expanded clones are given a class, and other clones once, few, many or no size at all.

cdr3_length | clone_size | j_call | v_call | d_call | cdr3_nt | cdr3_aa
11 | . | TRBJ2-5 | TRBV20-1 | . | TGCAGTGCCACCATCGGAGAGACCCAGTACTTC | CSATIGETQYF
14 | once | TRBJ1-3 | TRBV7-9 | . | TGTGCCAGCAGTGGCCACAGGACTGGAAACACCATATATTTT | CASSGHRTGNTIYF
16 | . | TRBJ2-7 | TRBV19 | TRBD1 | TGTGCCAGTAGTGAGATTCGGGACAGGGAAGTTTACGAGCAGTACTTC | CASSEIRDREVYEQYF
12 | . | TRBJ2-1 | TRBV7-9 | . | TGTGCCAGCAGCCCTCCTTTCGGCGAGCAGTTCTTC | CASSPPFGEQFF
13 | few | TRBJ2-7 | TRBV27 | . | TGTGCCAGCAGTTTTACTAGTGGCTACGAGCAGTACTTC | CASSFTSGYEQYF
13 | . | TRBJ1-2 | TRBV29-1 | . | TGCAGCGTTGGAGGGACAACTAACTATGGCTACACCTTC | CSVGGTTNYGYTF
16 | . | TRBJ2-5 | TRBV9 | . | TGTGCCAGCAGCGTAGCCCCAGCGGGTTCCCAAGAGACCCAGTACTTC | CASSVAPAGSQETQYF
13 | . | TRBJ2-3 | TRBV27 | . | TGTGCCAGCAGTTTTCTCGAGCAGGATACGCAGTATTTT | CASSFLEQDTQYF
12 | . | TRBJ2-5 | TRBV3-1 | . | TGTGCCAGCAGCCAAGGAGGAGAGACCCAGTACTTC | CASSQGGETQYF
13 | few | TRBJ2-7 | TRBV27 | . | TGTGCCAGCAGTTTATTGGGGCACTACGAGCAGTACTTC | CASSLLGHYEQYF
14 | . | TRBJ2-7 | TRBV7-9 | . | TGTGCCAGCAGCTTAAGCAGGGGTAGGGACGAGCAGTACTTC | CASSLSRGRDEQYF
16 | . | TRBJ1-1 | TRBV4-2 | . | TGTGCCAGCAGCCACCCAGCCGGACACTTGAACACTGAAGCTTTCTTT | CASSHPAGHLNTEAFF
13 | . | TRBJ2-7 | TRBV15 | . | TGTGCCACCAGCAGGCAGACCGAGAGCGAGCAGTACTTC | CATSRQTESEQYF
15 | . | TRBJ2-7 | TRBV25-1 | . | TGTGCCAGCAGTGAATTTCTAGGTACCCTCTACGAGCAGTACTTC | CASSEFLGTLYEQYF
13 | . | TRBJ2-7 | TRBV2 | . | TGTGCCGGCGAGGCTAGCCAGTTGGACGAGCAGTACTTC | CAGEASQLDEQYF
14 | . | TRBJ2-7 | TRBV13 | TRBD2 | TGTGCCAGCAGCTTAGCGCTAGCGGACTACGAGCAGTACTTC | CASSLALADYEQYF
14 | . | TRBJ2-7 | TRBV4-2 | . | TGTGCCAGCGGGGAGGGGGGAGTAGGGTACGAGCAGTACTTC | CASGEGGVGYEQYF
11 | . | TRBJ1-1 | TRBV20-1 | . | TGCAGTGCTAGAATTAACACTGAAGCTTTCTTT | CSARINTEAFF
16 | . | TRBJ1-2 | TRBV29-1 | TRBD1 | TGCAGCGTTGAAGATCTTCAGGGACAGGGGGGATATGGCTACACCTTC | CSVEDLQGQGGYGYTF
14 | . | TRBJ2-5 | TRBV13 | . | TGTGCCAGCAGCTCGTCACTGTACCAAGAGACCCAGTACTTC | CASSSSLYQETQYF
14 | . | TRBJ2-3 | TRBV12-3/TRBV12-4 | . | TGTGCCAGCAGTGTGGACATCCTTGGCTCTACGGAGTATTTT | CASSVDILGSTEYF
13 | . | TRBJ2-7 | TRBV7-8 | . | TGTGCCAGCAGCTTAGACCCGGACCCCGAGCAGTACTTC | CASSLDPDPEQYF
15 | . | TRBJ2-3 | TRBV3-1 | . | TGTGCCAGCAGCCAAGAGGGCAGAGAGACAGATACGCAGTATTTT | CASSQEGRETDTQYF
14 | . | TRBJ2-1 | TRBV30 | . | TGTGCCTGGAGCCTCCGAGCCTTCGGGCATGAGCAGTTCTTC | CAWSLRAFGHEQFF
18 | . | TRBJ2-4 | TRBV27 | . | TGTGCCAGCAGTCCCGACCGCAGGTCTGGTGCCCTAAACAGCATTCAGTACTTC | CASSPDRRSGALNSIQYF
13 | few | TRBJ2-5 | TRBV28 | . | TGTGCCAGCAGTTTATCCGGTGAAGAGACCCAGTACTTC | CASSLSGEETQYF
13 | . | TRBJ2-1 | TRBV18 | . | TGTGCCAGCTCACCCCCGCTTTACAATGAGCAGTTCTTC | CASSPPLYNEQFF
15 | once | TRBJ2-3 | TRBV29-1 | TRBD2 | TGCAGCGTGCCCTGGACTAGCGGGAGTATCGATACGCAGTATTTT | CSVPWTSGSIDTQYF
15 | . | TRBJ2-1 | TRBV6-2/TRBV6-3 | TRBD2 | TGTGCCAGCACCTATAGCGGGATAGGGGAAAATGAGCAGTTCTTC | CASTYSGIGENEQFF
15 | . | TRBJ2-1 | TRBV5-4 | . | TGTGCCAGCAGCTCGGTGGGGGGTTCCTACAATGAGCAGTTCTTC | CASSSVGGSYNEQFF
16 | . | TRBJ2-1 | TRBV29-1 | . | TGCAGCGTTGAGAAGTCGGAGGGAGGCCCTTACAATGAGCAGTTCTTC | CSVEKSEGGPYNEQFF
15 | . | TRBJ2-7 | TRBV7-2 | . | TGTGCCAGCAGCCGAACTGGCAGTGAGTCCTACGAGCAGTACTTC | CASSRTGSESYEQYF
15 | few | TRBJ2-1 | TRBV7-6 | . | TGTGCCAGCAGCACAGGGGCGGGGAGAACCAATGAGCAGTTCTTC | CASSTGAGRTNEQFF